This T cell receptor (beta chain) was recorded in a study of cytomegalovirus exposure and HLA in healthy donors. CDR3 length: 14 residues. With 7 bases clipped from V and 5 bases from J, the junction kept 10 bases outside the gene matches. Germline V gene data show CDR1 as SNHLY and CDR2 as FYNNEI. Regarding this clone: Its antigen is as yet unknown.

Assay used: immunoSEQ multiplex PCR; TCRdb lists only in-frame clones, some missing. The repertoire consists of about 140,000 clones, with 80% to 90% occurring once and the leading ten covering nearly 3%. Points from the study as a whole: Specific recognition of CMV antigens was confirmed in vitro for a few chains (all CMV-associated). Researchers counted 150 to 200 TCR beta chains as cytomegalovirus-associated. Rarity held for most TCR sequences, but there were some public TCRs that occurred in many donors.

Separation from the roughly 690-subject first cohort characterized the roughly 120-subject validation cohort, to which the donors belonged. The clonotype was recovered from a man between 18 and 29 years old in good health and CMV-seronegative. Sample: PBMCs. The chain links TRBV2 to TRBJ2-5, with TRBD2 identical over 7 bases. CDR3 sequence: CASNPGGSGETQYF. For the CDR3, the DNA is TGTGCCAGCAACCCCGGGGGGTCCGGGGAGACCCAGTACTTC.